The entry below describes one T cell receptor beta chain. Its antigen remains unknown. V gave up 2 bases and J gave up 0 bases; unmatched junction bases: 6. The CDR3 is made up of 18 amino acids. The germline CDR1 and CDR2 sequences are MGHDK and SYGVNS. This sample is drawn from a study of T cell responses to AZD1222 COVID-19 vaccine. Study-level background: Second doses were pooled across both intervals (about 4 or about 12 weeks).

Study outcomes and limitations: The donor group comprised mostly white British people and more females; the analysis possibly underestimated clonal diversity. Sampled repertoires all dated from after the peak T cell response. Once two AZD1222 doses were given, Spike-specific TCR breadth and depth went up.

TCRdb keeps only in-frame clones here, not all; method: immunoSEQ multiplex PCR. The data hold about 55,000 clones, with 87% observed a single time. The chain recombines TRBV25-1 with TRBJ2-3; 12 nucleotides agree with TRBD2. This material consisted of peripheral blood, taken on day 0 of AZD1222 vaccination. This receptor was identified in an adult in good health. The CDR3 bases are TGTGCCAGCAGTGAAACCGGACTAGCGGGGCCTAGCACAGATACGCAGTATTTT. Protein product: CASSETGLAGPSTDTQYF.